These 23 T cell receptor beta chains were all obtained from the same sample, sequenced in a study of T cell responses to AZD1222 COVID-19 vaccine. TCRdb keeps only in-frame clones here, not all; method: immunoSEQ multiplex PCR. The repertoire consists of 140,000 or so clones, with 88% occurring once and the leading ten covering around 3.5%. The specimen was peripheral blood, collected on day 0 of AZD1222 vaccination. The receptor source for this set is an adult in good health.

V gene TRBV27 combines with J gene TRBJ1-2, with D perhaps matching TRBD1 (5 bases). The CDR3 totals 14 residues. Germline CDR1 is MNHEY and CDR2 is SMNVEV (reference sequence). V shed 5 bases and J shed 8 bases, with 18 bases lying between them. The CDR3 bases are TGTGCCAGCAGTGGAACAGGATCCTATCGCGGCTACACCTTC. The encoded protein is CASSGTGSYRGYTF.

The chain links TRBV10-3 to TRBJ2-3; 8 bases are a match to TRBD2. V dropped 5 bases and J dropped 4; count of bases not matched to a gene: 2. The CDR3 spans 13 residues. Germline V gives CDR1 ENHRY, CDR2 SYGVKD. CDR3 sequence (DNA): TGTGCCATCAGTCCAGCGGGGGCAGATACGCAGTATTTT. Translated, it gives CAISPAGADTQYF.

This clone has only one observation. The chain has TRBV12-5 and TRBJ1-2; possibly TRBD1 for D (5 bases). The CDR3 totals 14 residues. The V end lost 7 bases, the J end lost 4 bases, and 16 bases lay between the germline ends. Germline loops: CDR1 LGHNT, CDR2 FRNRAP. CDR3 residues: CASALGDGTYGYTF. DNA for the CDR3: TGTGCTAGTGCCCTTGGGGACGGGACCTATGGCTACACCTTC. Full variable domain (remainder filled in from reference TRBV12-5 and TRBJ1-2): DARVTQTPRHKVTEMGQEVTMRCQPILGHNTVFWYRQTMMQGLELLAYFRNRAPLDDSGMPKDRFSAEMPDATLATLKIQPSEPRDSAVYFCASALGDGTYGYTFGSGTRLTVV.

The rearrangement joins TRBV5-1 to TRBJ2-7; tentative D call: TRBD2 (5 bases). In germline, CDR1 is SGHRS, CDR2 YFSETQ. Trimming took 0 bases from V and 3 from J, leaving 7 bases between them. The CDR3 has 13 residues. DNA of the CDR3: TGCGCCAGCAGCTTGGCTAGCAACTACGAGCAGTACTTC. Translating gives CASSLASNYEQYF.

J is TRBJ2-1 and V is TRBV4-3; TRBD1 matches 8 bases. This CDR3 spans 17 amino acids. Losses at the gene ends were 0 bases for V and 3 bases for J; bases not matched to a gene: 7. Germline V gene data show CDR1 as LGHNA and CDR2 as YSLEER. In DNA, the CDR3 is TGCGCCAGCAGCCAAGATTCACGGACAGGGTACTACAATGAGCAGTTCTTC. Its translation: CASSQDSRTGYYNEQFF.

The rearrangement links TRBV11-2 to TRBJ2-7; D gene ambiguous. Deletions cut 2 bases from V and 4 bases from J, with 9 bases between. The CDR3 sequence is 13 residues long. Per the germline V gene, CDR1 is SGHAT and CDR2 is FQNNGV. The CDR3 spells CASSLSPAYEQYF. CDR3 nucleotide sequence: TGTGCCAGCAGCTTAAGTCCAGCATACGAGCAGTACTTC.

The V and J genes are TRBV7-9 and TRBJ1-5; possibly TRBD1 for D (5 bases). The germline V and J ends were trimmed by 5 bases and 8 bases, with 19 bases remaining between them. The length of the CDR3 is 15 residues. CDR1 is SEHNR and CDR2 is FQNEAQ in the germline V gene (reference sequence). CDR3 nucleotide sequence: TGTGCCAGCAGCCCAATGGGTGAGGGGAGGAAGCCCCAGCATTTT. Protein sequence: CASSPMGEGRKPQHF.

This chain connects TRBV6-5 to TRBJ1-2; D is uncertain. The CDR3 is made up of 14 amino acids. The V end lost 6 bases, the J end lost 2 bases, and 13 bases lay between the germline ends. The germline V gene has CDR1 MNHEY and CDR2 SVGAGI. Here the CDR3 DNA reads TGTGCCAGCAGCGCTCAGGATACAAACTATGGCTACACCTTC. Residues: CASSAQDTNYGYTF.

This chain joins TRBV3-1 (or the pseudogene TRBV3-2) and TRBJ1-5; D call uncertain. V was cut by 4 bases and J by 2 bases, with 12 bases left in between. Germline V gene data show CDR1 as LGHDT and CDR2 as YNNKEL (reference sequence). The CDR3 spans 15 residues. CDR3: CASSPRGSGNQPQHF. For the CDR3, the DNA is TGTGCCAGCAGCCCTCGGGGTTCGGGCAATCAGCCCCAGCATTTT.

J is TRBJ1-5 and V is TRBV24-1; 8 bases align to TRBD1. V gave up 9 bases and J gave up 5 bases; unmatched junction bases: 8. CDR3 length equals 14 residues. Germline CDR1 and CDR2: KGHDR and SFDVKD. CDR3 amino acids: CATAGHRGDQPQHF. CDR3 DNA: TGTGCCACCGCCGGACACAGGGGGGATCAGCCCCAGCATTTT.

The chain uses TRBV7-2 and TRBJ1-1, with D uncertain. This CDR3 has 11 amino acids. Germline CDR1 and CDR2: SGHTA and FQGNSA. Between the trimmed V and J ends, which lost 7 bases and 5 bases, there was a span of 8 bases. The CDR3 reads CASITLTEAFF. The CDR3 DNA reads TGTGCCAGCATCACATTAACTGAAGCTTTCTTT.

The chain couples TRBV5-1 to TRBJ1-2, with 8 bases identical to TRBD1. Germline CDR1 is SGHRS and CDR2 is YFSETQ. The CDR3 totals 14 residues. J gave up 3 bases and V 4 bases, and 5 bases lay outside the gene matches. CDR3 nucleotides: TGCGCCAGCAGCATCGGGACAGGACACTATGGCTACACCTTC. Its protein product is CASSIGTGHYGYTF.

The chain is built from TRBV7-9 and TRBJ2-5, with D perhaps being TRBD1 or TRBD2 (5 bases each). The CDR3 is made up of 16 amino acids. The ends were cut back, 2 bases at V and 3 bases at J, with 16 bases in the middle. Per germline, CDR1 SEHNR and CDR2 FQNEAQ (reference sequence). CDR3 amino acids: CASSLWFGTLKETQYF. CDR3 sequence (DNA): TGTGCCAGCAGCTTATGGTTTGGGACCCTCAAAGAGACCCAGTACTTC.

This chain connects TRBV27 to TRBJ2-5; TRBD2 agrees at 8 bases. Germline V CDR1 and CDR2: MNHEY, SMNVEV (reference sequence). V was pared by 6 bases and J by 1 base, with 10 bases of the junction left unmatched. The CDR3 sequence is 16 residues long. CDR3: CASRYSASGFQETQYF. The DNA of the CDR3 is TGTGCCAGCAGATACAGTGCTAGCGGGTTCCAAGAGACCCAGTACTTC.

This chain links TRBV7-2 with TRBJ1-3; no definite D call. The CDR3 covers 15 residues. CDR1 and CDR2 (germline): SGHTA, FQGNSA. V was cut by 5 bases and J by 0 bases, with 11 bases left in between. CDR3 sequence: CASSPDIVSGNTIYF. The CDR3 nucleotides read TGTGCCAGCAGCCCAGACATCGTCTCTGGAAACACCATATATTTT.

The chain employs TRBV4-3 and TRBJ2-3; a weak D match, TRBD1 (5 bases). V gave up 3 bases and J gave up 2 bases, with 12 bases separating them. The CDR3 is 15 amino acids. Per germline, CDR1 LGHNA and CDR2 YSLEER. CDR3: CASSQRWGVTDTQYF. In nucleotides, the CDR3 is TGCGCCAGCAGCCAGAGGTGGGGCGTCACAGATACGCAGTATTTT.

The rearrangement joins TRBV28 to TRBJ1-5; no clear D gene. The CDR3 consists of 14 residues. Trimming removed 4 bases at V and 4 bases at J, with 11 bases between. Germline V gives CDR1 MDHEN, CDR2 SYDVKM. DNA for the CDR3: TGTGCCAGCAGTTCGCGAGATGGGAATCAGCCCCAGCATTTT. The encoded protein is CASSSRDGNQPQHF.

The chain uses TRBV4-2 and TRBJ2-2; possible D gene TRBD1, 6 bases. With 0 bases removed from V and 6 bases from J, the gap between germline ends came to 14 bases. CDR1 and CDR2 from the germline V gene are LGHNA and YNFKEQ. This CDR3 contains 16 residues. The CDR3 spells CASSQDEAGDAGELFF. CDR3 DNA: TGTGCCAGCAGCCAAGATGAGGCAGGGGATGCCGGGGAGCTGTTTTTT.

This chain joins TRBV7-2 and TRBJ2-1; the match to TRBD1 covers 9 bases. This CDR3 spans 14 amino acids. Germline values: CDR1 SGHTA, CDR2 FQGNSA. V lost 5 bases, J lost 8 bases, and 7 bases stayed unmatched. CDR3 DNA sequence: TGTGCCAGCAGCCTACAGGGGGCGATGGATGAGCAGTTCTTC. Translation: CASSLQGAMDEQFF. The whole variable domain, remainder taken from reference TRBV7-2 and TRBJ2-1, is GAGVSQSPSNKVTEKGKDVELRCDPISGHTALYWYRQSLGQGLEFLIYFQGNSAPDKSGLPSDRFSAERTGGSVSTLTIQRTQQEDSAVYLCASSLQGAMDEQFFGPGTRLTVL.

The rearrangement joins TRBV3-1 (or the pseudogene TRBV3-2) to TRBJ2-1, with a tentative D call TRBD1 (8 bases). V was pared by 8 bases and J by 8 bases, with 22 bases between. The CDR3 has 15 amino acids. Looked up from germline, CDR1 is LGHDT and CDR2 is YNNKEL (reference sequence). The CDR3 is CASAHRGGPRDEQFF. The CDR3 bases are TGTGCCAGCGCCCACAGGGGGGGGCCCAGGGATGAGCAGTTCTTC.

The chain recombines TRBV6-5 with TRBJ1-1; no clear D gene. The CDR3 totals 16 residues. Looked up from germline, CDR1 is MNHEY and CDR2 is SVGAGI. The V gene lost 0 bases and the J gene lost 0 bases, with 11 bases spanning the gap. The CDR3 loop is CASSYSVSTLNTEAFF. CDR3 nucleotides: TGTGCCAGCAGTTACTCGGTTTCGACCCTGAACACTGAAGCTTTCTTT.

V gene TRBV7-9 combines with J gene TRBJ1-2; 9 bases match TRBD1. J was trimmed by 2 bases and V by 4 bases; bases with no gene match: 5. The germline V gene encodes CDR1 SEHNR and CDR2 FQNEAQ (reference sequence). The CDR3 is 15 amino acids. DNA of the CDR3: TGTGCCAGCAGCTCTTATGGACAGGGGAACTATGGCTACACCTTC. It codes for CASSSYGQGNYGYTF.

The chain couples TRBV11-2 to TRBJ2-7, with 13 bases fitting TRBD2. This CDR3 is 16 amino acids long. The germline V gene encodes CDR1 SGHAT and CDR2 FQNNGV. Trimming removed 5 bases from V and 3 bases from J; junction bases left unmatched: 7. The CDR3 spells CASSRTGTSGIYEQYF. The CDR3 DNA is TGTGCCAGCAGCCGGACCGGGACTAGCGGGATCTACGAGCAGTACTTC.